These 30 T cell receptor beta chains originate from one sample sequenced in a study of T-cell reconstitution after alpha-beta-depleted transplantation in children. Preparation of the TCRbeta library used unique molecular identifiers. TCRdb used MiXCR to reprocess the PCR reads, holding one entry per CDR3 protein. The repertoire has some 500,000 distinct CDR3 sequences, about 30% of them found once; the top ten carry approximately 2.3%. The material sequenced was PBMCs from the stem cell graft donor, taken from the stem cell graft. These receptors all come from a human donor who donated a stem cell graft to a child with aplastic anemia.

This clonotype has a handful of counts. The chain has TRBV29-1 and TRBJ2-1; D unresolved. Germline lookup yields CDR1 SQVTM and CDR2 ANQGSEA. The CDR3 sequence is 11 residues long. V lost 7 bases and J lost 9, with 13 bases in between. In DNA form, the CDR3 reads TGCAGCGCCCGCGTTGCTGGTGAGCAGTTCTTC. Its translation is CSARVAGEQFF.

The CDR3 region is CASSLAERTPAGELFF. For the CDR3, the DNA is TGCGCCAGCAGCTTGGCCGAGCGGACTCCGGCCGGGGAGCTGTTTTTT. The rearrangement links TRBV5-1 to TRBJ2-2; TRBD2 might be the D (5 bases). This CDR3 region has 16 residues. The germline gives CDR1 SGHRS, CDR2 YFSETQ. The V end was cut by 0 bases, the J end by 6 bases, with 15 bases between.

As DNA, the CDR3 is TGCGCCAGCAGCCTCCCGCCTGGCGGAACTAACTATGGCTACACCTTC. As protein: CASSLPPGGTNYGYTF. V usage is TRBV5-1 and J usage is TRBJ1-2, with D unclear. The CDR3 runs to 16 residues. Germline CDR1 is SGHRS and CDR2 is YFSETQ. With 4 bases removed from V and 0 bases from J, the gap between germline ends came to 16 bases.

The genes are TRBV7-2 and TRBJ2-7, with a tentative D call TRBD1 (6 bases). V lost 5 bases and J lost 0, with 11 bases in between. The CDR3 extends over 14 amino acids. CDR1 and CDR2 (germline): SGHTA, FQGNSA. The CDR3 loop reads CASSTDSRSYEQYF. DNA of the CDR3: TGTGCCAGCAGCACGGACAGCCGCTCCTACGAGCAGTACTTC.

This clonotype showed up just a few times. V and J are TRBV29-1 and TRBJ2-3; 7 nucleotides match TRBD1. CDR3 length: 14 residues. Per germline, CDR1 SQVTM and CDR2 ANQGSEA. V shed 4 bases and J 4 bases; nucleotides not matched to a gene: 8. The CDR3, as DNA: TGCAGCGTTGGTAAGGGGGCGCAGTCAGATACGCAGTATTTT. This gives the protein CSVGKGAQSDTQYF.

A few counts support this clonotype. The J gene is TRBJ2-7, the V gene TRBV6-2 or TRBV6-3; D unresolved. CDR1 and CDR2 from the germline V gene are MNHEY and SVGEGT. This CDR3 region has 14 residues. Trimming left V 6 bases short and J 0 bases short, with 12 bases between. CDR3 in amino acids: CASSFLPSSYEQYV. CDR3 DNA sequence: TGTGCCAGCAGCTTCCTACCGAGCTCCTACGAGCAGTACGTC.

The CDR3 region has the DNA TGCGCCAGCATGGAAGGGGGCGGCGAGCAGTACTTC. Residues: CASMEGGGEQYF. The chain joins TRBV5-1 to TRBJ2-7, with 7 positions matching TRBD1. The junction had 6 bases not matched to a gene; V was cut back by 6 bases and J by 6 bases. This CDR3 has 12 amino acids. Germline V gives CDR1 SGHRS, CDR2 YFSETQ.

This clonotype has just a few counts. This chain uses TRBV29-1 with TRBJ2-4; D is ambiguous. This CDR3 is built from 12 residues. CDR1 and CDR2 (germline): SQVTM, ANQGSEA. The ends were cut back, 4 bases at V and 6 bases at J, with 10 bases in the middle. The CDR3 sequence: CSVVQFRNIQYF. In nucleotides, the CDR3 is TGCAGCGTTGTTCAGTTCAGAAACATTCAGTACTTC. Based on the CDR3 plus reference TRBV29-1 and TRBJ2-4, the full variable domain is SAVISQKPSRDICQRGTSLTIQCQVDSQVTMMFWYRQQPGQSLTLIATANQGSEATYESGFVIDKFPISRPNLTFSTLTVSNMSPEDSSIYLCSVVQFRNIQYFGAGTRLSVL.

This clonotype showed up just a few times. CDR3 bases: TGTGCCAGCAGTTACTCGAGAGTGATGGAGACCCAGTACTTC. This encodes CASSYSRVMETQYF. J is TRBJ2-5 and V is TRBV6-2 or TRBV6-3; D remains unclear. Trimming shortened V by 0 bases and J by 5 bases, and 10 bases separated the two germline ends. The CDR3 runs 14 residues. Germline values: CDR1 MNHEY, CDR2 SVGEGT.

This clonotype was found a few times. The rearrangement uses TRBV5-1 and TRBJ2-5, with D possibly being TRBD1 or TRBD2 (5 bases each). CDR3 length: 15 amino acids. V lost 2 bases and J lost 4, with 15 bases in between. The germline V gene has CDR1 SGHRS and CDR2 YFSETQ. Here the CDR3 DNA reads TGCGCCAGCAGCTTCGGGGCATCAGGAAGAGAGACCCAGTACTTC. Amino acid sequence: CASSFGASGRETQYF.

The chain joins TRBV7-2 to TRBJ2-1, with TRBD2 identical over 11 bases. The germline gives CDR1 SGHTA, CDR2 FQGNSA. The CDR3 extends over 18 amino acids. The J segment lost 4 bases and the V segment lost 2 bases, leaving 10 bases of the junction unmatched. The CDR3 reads CASSLSLAGVGYYNEQFF. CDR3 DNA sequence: TGTGCCAGCAGCTTATCACTAGCGGGAGTAGGGTATTACAATGAGCAGTTCTTC.

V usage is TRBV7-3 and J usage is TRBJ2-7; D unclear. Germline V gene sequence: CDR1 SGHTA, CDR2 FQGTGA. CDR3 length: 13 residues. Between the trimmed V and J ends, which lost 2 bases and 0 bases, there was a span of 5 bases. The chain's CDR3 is CASSLGFSYEQYF. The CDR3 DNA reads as TGTGCCAGCAGCTTAGGATTCTCCTACGAGCAGTACTTC. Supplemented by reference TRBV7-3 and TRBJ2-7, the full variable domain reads GAGVSQTPSNKVTEKGKYVELRCDPISGHTALYWYRQSLGQGPEFLIYFQGTGAADDSGLPNDRFFAVRPEGSVSTLKIQRTERGDSAVYLCASSLGFSYEQYFGPGTRLTVT.

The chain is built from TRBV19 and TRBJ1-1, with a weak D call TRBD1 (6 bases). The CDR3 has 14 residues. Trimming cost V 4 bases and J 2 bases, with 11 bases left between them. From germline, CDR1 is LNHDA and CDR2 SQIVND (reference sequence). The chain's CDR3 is CASSRGRENTEAFF. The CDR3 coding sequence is TGTGCCAGTAGTAGGGGGCGGGAAAACACTGAAGCTTTCTTT.

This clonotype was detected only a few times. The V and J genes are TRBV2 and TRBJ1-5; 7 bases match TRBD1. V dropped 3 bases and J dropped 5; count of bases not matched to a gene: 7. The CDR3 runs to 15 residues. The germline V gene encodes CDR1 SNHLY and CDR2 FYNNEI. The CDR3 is CASSDSTGTDQPQHF. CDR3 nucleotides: TGTGCCAGCAGTGACTCGACAGGGACGGATCAGCCCCAGCATTTT.

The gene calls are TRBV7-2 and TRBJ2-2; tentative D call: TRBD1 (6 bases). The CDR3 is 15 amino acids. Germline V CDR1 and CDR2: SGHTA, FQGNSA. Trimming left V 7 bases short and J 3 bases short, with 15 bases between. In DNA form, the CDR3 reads TGTGCCAGCACCTCCCGACAGGCTTACACCGGGGAGCTGTTTTTT. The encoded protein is CASTSRQAYTGELFF.

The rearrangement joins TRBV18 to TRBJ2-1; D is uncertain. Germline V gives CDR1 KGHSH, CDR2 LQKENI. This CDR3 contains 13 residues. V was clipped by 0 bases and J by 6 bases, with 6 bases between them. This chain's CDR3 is CASSPPQPNEQFF. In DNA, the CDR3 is TGTGCCAGCTCACCACCGCAGCCCAATGAGCAGTTCTTC.

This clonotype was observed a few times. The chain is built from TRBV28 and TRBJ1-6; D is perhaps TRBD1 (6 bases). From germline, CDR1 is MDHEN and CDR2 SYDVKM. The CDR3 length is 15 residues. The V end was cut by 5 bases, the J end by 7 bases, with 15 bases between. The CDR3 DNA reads TGTGCCAGCAGTCCTGGGGGGGCCATGAATTCACCCCTCCACTTT. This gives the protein CASSPGGAMNSPLHF.

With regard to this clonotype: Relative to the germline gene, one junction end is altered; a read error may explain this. CDR3: CASRLATDTQYF. Here the CDR3 DNA reads TGTGCCAGCAGGTTAGCCACAGATACGCAGTATTTT. This chain links TRBV7-9 with TRBJ2-3; D remains unclear. The CDR3 contains 12 residues. Per germline, CDR1 SEHNR and CDR2 FQNEAQ (reference sequence).

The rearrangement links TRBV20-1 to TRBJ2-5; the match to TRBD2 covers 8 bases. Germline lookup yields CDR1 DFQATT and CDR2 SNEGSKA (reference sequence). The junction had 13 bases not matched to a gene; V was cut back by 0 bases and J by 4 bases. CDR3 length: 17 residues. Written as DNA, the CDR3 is TGCAGTGCTAGAGATAAACGGGAGGGGTGGGATGGAGAGACCCAGTACTTC. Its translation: CSARDKREGWDGETQYF.

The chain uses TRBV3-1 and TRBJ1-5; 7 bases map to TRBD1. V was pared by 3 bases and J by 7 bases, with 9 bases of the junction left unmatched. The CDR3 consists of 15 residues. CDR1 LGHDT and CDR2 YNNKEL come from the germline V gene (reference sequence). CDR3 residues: CASSQSDREGQPQHF. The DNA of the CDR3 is TGTGCCAGCAGCCAGTCAGACAGGGAGGGACAGCCCCAGCATTTT. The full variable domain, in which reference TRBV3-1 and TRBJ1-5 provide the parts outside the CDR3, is DTAVSQTPKYLVTQMGNDKSIKCEQNLGHDTMYWYKQDSKKFLKIMFSYNNKELIINETVPNRFSPKSPDKAHLNLHINSLELGDSAVYFCASSQSDREGQPQHFGDGTRLSIL.

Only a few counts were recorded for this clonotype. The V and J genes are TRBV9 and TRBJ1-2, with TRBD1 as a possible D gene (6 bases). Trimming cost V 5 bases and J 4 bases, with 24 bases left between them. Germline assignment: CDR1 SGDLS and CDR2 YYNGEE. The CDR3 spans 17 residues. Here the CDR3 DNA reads TGTGCCAGCAGTGAGACCTCCAGGGGATCGGTTAGCTATGGCTACACCTTC. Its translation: CASSETSRGSVSYGYTF. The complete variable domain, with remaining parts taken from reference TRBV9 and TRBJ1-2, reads DSGVTQTPKHLITATGQRVTLRCSPRSGDLSVYWYQQSLDQGLQFLIQYYNGEERAKGNILERFSAQQFPDLHSELNLSSLELGDSALYFCASSETSRGSVSYGYTFGSGTRLTVV.

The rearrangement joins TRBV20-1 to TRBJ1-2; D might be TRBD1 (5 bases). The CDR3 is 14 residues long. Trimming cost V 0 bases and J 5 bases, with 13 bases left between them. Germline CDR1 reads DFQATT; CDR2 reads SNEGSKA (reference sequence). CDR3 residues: CSARDIREWYGYTF. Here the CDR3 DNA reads TGCAGTGCTAGAGATATCAGGGAGTGGTATGGCTACACCTTC.

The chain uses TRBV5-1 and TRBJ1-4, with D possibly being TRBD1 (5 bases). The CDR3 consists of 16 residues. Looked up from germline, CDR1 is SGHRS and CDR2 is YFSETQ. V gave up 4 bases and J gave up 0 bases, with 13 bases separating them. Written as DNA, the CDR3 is TGCGCCAGCAGCCCCTGGGGCATGACAACTAATGAAAAACTGTTTTTT. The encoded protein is CASSPWGMTTNEKLFF.

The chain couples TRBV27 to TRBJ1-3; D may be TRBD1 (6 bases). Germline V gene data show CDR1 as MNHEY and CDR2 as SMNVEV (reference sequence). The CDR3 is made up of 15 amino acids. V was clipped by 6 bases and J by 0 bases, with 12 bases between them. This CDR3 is CASRNRAFSGNTIYF. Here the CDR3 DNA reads TGTGCCAGCAGAAACAGGGCGTTCTCTGGAAACACCATATATTTT.

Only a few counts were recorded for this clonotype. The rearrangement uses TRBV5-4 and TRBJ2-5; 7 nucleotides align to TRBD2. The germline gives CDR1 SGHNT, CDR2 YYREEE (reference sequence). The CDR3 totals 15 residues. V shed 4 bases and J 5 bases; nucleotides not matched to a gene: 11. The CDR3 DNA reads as TGTGCCAGCAGCCCGGGCGGGAAAGCGGGGGAGACCCAGTACTTC. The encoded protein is CASSPGGKAGETQYF.

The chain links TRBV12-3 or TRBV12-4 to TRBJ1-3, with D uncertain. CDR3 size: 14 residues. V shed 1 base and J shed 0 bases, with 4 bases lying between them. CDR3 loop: CASSLVFSGNTIYF. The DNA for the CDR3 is TGTGCCAGCAGTTTAGTTTTCTCTGGAAACACCATATATTTT.

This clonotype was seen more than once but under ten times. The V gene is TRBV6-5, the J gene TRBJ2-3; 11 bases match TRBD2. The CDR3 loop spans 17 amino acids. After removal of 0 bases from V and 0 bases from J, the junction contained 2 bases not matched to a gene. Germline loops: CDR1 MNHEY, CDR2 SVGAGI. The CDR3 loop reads CASSYSGLAGSTDTQYF. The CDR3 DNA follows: TGTGCCAGCAGTTACTCCGGACTAGCGGGTAGCACAGATACGCAGTATTTT.

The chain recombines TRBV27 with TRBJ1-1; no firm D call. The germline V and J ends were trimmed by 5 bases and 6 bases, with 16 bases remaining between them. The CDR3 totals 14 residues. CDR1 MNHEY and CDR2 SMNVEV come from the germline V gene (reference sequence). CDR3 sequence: CASSRVRDYAEAFF. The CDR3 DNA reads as TGTGCCAGCAGTCGCGTGAGGGATTACGCTGAAGCTTTCTTT.

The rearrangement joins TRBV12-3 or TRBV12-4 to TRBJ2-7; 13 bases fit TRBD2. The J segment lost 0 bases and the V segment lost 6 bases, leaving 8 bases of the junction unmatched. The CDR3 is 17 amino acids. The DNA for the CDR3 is TGTGCCAGCAGCCCGTCCGGGACTAGCGGGGACTCCTACGAGCAGTACTTC. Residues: CASSPSGTSGDSYEQYF.

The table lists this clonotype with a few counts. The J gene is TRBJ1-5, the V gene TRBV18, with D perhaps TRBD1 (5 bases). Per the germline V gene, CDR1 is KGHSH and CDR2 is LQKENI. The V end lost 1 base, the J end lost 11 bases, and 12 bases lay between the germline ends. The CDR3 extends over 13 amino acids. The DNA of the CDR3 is TGTGCCAGCTCACCACTTGGGACCACAGCCCAGCATTTT. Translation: CASSPLGTTAQHF.